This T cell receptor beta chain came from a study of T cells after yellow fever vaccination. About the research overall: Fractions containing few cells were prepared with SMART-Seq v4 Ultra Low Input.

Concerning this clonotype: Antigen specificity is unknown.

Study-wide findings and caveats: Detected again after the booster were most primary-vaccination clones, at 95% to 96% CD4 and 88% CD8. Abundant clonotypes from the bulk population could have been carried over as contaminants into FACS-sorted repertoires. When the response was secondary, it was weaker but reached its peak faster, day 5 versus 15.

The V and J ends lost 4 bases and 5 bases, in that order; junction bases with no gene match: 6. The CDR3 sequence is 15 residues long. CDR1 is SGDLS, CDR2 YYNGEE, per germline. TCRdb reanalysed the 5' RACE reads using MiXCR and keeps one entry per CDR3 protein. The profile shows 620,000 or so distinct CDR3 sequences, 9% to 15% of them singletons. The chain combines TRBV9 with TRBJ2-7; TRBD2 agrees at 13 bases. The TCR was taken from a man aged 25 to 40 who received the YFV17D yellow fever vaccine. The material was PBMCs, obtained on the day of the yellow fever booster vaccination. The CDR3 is CASSFRGTSGNEQYF. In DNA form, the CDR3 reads TGTGCCAGCAGCTTTCGAGGGACTAGCGGGAACGAGCAGTACTTC. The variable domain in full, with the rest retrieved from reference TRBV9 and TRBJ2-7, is DSGVTQTPKHLITATGQRVTLRCSPRSGDLSVYWYQQSLDQGLQFLIQYYNGEERAKGNILERFSAQQFPDLHSELNLSSLELGDSALYFCASSFRGTSGNEQYFGPGTRLTVT.